Described below is a single TCR beta chain sequence and its context. Its antigen is not known. CDR1 is SGHDT, CDR2 YYEEEE, per germline. CDR3 length: 16 residues. The V gene end was trimmed by 0 bases and the J gene end by 11 bases; junction bases not matched to a gene: 11. Using genomic DNA as the template, TCR beta VDJ and CDR3 profiling was carried out. TCRdb itself ran the reads through MiXCR, one entry per CDR3 protein. The sample lists 40,000 to 45,000 distinct CDR3 sequences; roughly two thirds were seen once. This record belongs to a study of CD8+CD57+ T cells in acquired aplastic anemia. Study-level information: In CD4+ cells, healthy donors produced an average of around 9.9 million reads. Study-wide results and limits: Twenty-nine CD8+ CDR3 sequences were shared between patients and controls.

This chain joins TRBV5-6 and TRBJ1-6; 7 bases line up with TRBD1. The sample was sorted CD4+, CD8+, or CD8+CD57+ T cells (not recorded which) from PBMCs. This receptor was identified in a human donor in good health, serving as a control. The CDR3 spells CASSLANRDRNPPLHF. CDR3 DNA sequence: TGTGCCAGCAGCTTGGCCAACCGGGACAGAAATCCACCCCTCCACTTT.